The entry below describes one T cell receptor (beta chain). Its antigen is not known. Trimming removed 7 bases from V and 1 base from J, with 17 bases in between. Germline loops: CDR1 SGHTA, CDR2 FQGNSA. CDR3 length: 17 residues. Peripheral blood CD8+ and CD4+ T cells were profiled by TCR beta sequencing. TEMRA cells were FACS-enriched, and CD8+ and CD4+ T cells were isolated negatively. Random-hexamer reverse transcription was applied to about 0.5 to 1 ug RNA. TCR beta CDR3 was amplified by immunoSEQ covering 54 Vbeta and 13 Jbeta. TCRdb fed the immunoSEQ multiplex PCR reads into MiXCR, producing one record per CDR3 protein. The sample consists of about 150,000 distinct CDR3 sequences, roughly 92% of them appearing once. The sample is drawn from a study of CD8 T cells in Susac syndrome. Whole-study results and caveats: By the study's own acknowledgment, its TCR sequencing and HLA analysis included relatively few individuals.

This TCR derives from a human donor with multiple sclerosis. The J gene is TRBJ2-6, the V gene TRBV7-2; D tentatively fits TRBD1 or TRBD2 (5 bases each). The sequencing input was CD4+ T cells from PBMCs. The CDR3 protein is CASIQRGWPSGANVLTF. The CDR3 DNA reads TGTGCCAGCATCCAGAGGGGTTGGCCTTCTGGGGCCAACGTCCTGACTTTC.